These 30 T cell receptor beta chains originate from one sample sequenced in a study of T-cell reconstitution after alpha-beta-depleted transplantation in children. Preparation of the TCRbeta library used unique molecular identifiers. From the PCR reads, TCRdb called clonotypes with MiXCR, one entry per CDR3 protein. The sample includes around 700,000 distinct CDR3 sequences, about 12% of them seen just once. This specimen consisted of PBMCs, obtained before TCRalphabeta/CD19-depleted stem cell transplant. The origin of the receptors is a girl between 2 and 10 years old with congenital amegakaryocytic thrombocytopenia, due to receive a stem cell transplant.

The table lists this clonotype with a few counts. The V and J genes are TRBV20-1 and TRBJ2-1; D is possibly TRBD2 (5 bases). The germline V gene has CDR1 DFQATT and CDR2 SNEGSKA (reference sequence). This CDR3 is 12 amino acids long. Trimming stripped 0 bases from V and 10 bases from J, with 10 bases between. For the CDR3, the DNA is TGCAGTGCTAGAGAAGGAGGCGACGAGCAGTTCTTC. Protein: CSAREGGDEQFF.

Written as DNA, the CDR3 is TGCGCCAGCAGCTTGGCCGACGGACAGCGCAACTATGGCTACACCTTC. This sequence encodes CASSLADGQRNYGYTF. The J gene is TRBJ1-2, the V gene TRBV5-1; weak D call: TRBD1 (6 bases). Germline CDR1 and CDR2: SGHRS and YFSETQ. The CDR3 spans 16 residues. The V end was cut by 0 bases, the J end by 2 bases, with 14 bases between.

The genes are TRBV12-3 or TRBV12-4 and TRBJ2-5; the match to TRBD2 covers 14 bases. The ends lost 4 bases at V and 1 base at J; junction bases unmatched: 8. This CDR3 comprises 18 residues. The CDR3 reads CASSSGLAGGRTQETQYF. The CDR3 DNA follows: TGTGCCAGCAGTTCCGGACTAGCGGGAGGACGGACCCAAGAGACCCAGTACTTC.

This clonotype came up many times. The chain uses TRBV18 and TRBJ2-1; the D gene could be TRBD1 or TRBD2 (5 bases each). V dropped 5 bases and J dropped 5 bases, with 13 bases sitting between them. The CDR3 sequence is 14 residues long. The germline gives CDR1 KGHSH, CDR2 LQKENI. CDR3 bases: TGTGCCAGCTCATTACCGGGGCCAAACAATGAGCAGTTCTTC. Its protein product is CASSLPGPNNEQFF. Drawing the rest from reference TRBV18 and TRBJ2-1, the complete variable domain is NAGVMQNPRHLVRRRGQEARLRCSPMKGHSHVYWYRQLPEEGLKFMVYLQKENIIDESGMPKERFSAEFPKEGPSILRIQQVVRGDSAAYFCASSLPGPNNEQFFGPGTRLTVL.

This clonotype has at least ten counts. The chain has TRBV20-1 and TRBJ2-5, with unresolved D. CDR3 size: 13 residues. Germline loops: CDR1 DFQATT, CDR2 SNEGSKA (reference sequence). The V gene lost 3 bases and the J gene lost 2 bases, with 10 bases spanning the gap. The CDR3 DNA reads TGCAGTGCTAGGTCAACTTATCAAGAGACCCAGTACTTC. This gives the protein CSARSTYQETQYF.

The gene calls are TRBV2 and TRBJ2-4; 7 positions match TRBD1. CDR1 is SNHLY, CDR2 FYNNEI, per germline. The J segment lost 2 bases and the V segment lost 6 bases, leaving 16 bases of the junction unmatched. The CDR3 length is 18 residues. CDR3 bases: TGTGCCAGCAGAGAACAGGGGAATGGGCCTGGAACCAAAAACATTCAGTACTTC. Its protein is CASREQGNGPGTKNIQYF.

This clonotype was seen ten or more times. This chain connects TRBV12-3 or TRBV12-4 to TRBJ2-6; D uncertain. The CDR3 extends over 11 amino acids. V gave up 7 bases and J gave up 2 bases, with 0 bases separating them. CDR3 bases: TGTGCCAGCACTGGGGCCAACGTCCTGACTTTC. It codes for CASTGANVLTF.

This clonotype was detected many times. The V gene is TRBV5-1, the J gene TRBJ2-7; possible D gene TRBD2, 5 bases. This CDR3 has 12 amino acids. CDR1 is SGHRS, CDR2 YFSETQ, per germline. The V and J ends lost 4 bases and 2 bases respectively, with 7 bases between them. The CDR3 coding sequence is TGCGCCAGCAGCGACGGGACCTACGAGCAGTACTTC. Translating gives CASSDGTYEQYF.

This clonotype appeared many times. The chain is built from TRBV3-1 and TRBJ2-1; D gene ambiguous. Trimming removed 2 bases at V and 0 bases at J, with 8 bases between. The CDR3 contains 15 residues. Germline V gene sequence: CDR1 LGHDT, CDR2 YNNKEL (reference sequence). This chain's CDR3 is CASSQWGSSYNEQFF. The CDR3 DNA reads as TGTGCCAGCAGCCAATGGGGTAGCTCCTACAATGAGCAGTTCTTC.

This clonotype showed up just a few times. The rearrangement uses TRBV7-6 and TRBJ2-3; the D gene is possibly TRBD2 (6 bases). The CDR3 is made up of 14 amino acids. The V end was cut by 5 bases, the J end by 1 base, with 10 bases between. Germline CDR1 and CDR2: SGHVS and FNYEAQ. Written as DNA, the CDR3 is TGTGCCAGCAGCACTCCGGGAGGCACAGATACGCAGTATTTT. Translation gives CASSTPGGTDTQYF.

This clonotype was seen more than once but under ten times. The chain joins TRBV7-2 to TRBJ1-2; TRBD1 matches 11 bases. The CDR3 spans 15 residues. With 5 bases clipped from V and 3 bases from J, the junction kept 5 bases outside the gene matches. Germline lookup yields CDR1 SGHTA and CDR2 FQGNSA. The CDR3 DNA reads TGTGCCAGCAGCCCCAGGACAGGGGGCTACTATGGCTACACCTTC. It codes for CASSPRTGGYYGYTF.

The rearrangement joins TRBV13 to TRBJ2-7; TRBD1 might be the D (6 bases). The ends were cut back, 5 bases at V and 4 bases at J, with 21 bases in the middle. CDR1 is PRHDT and CDR2 is FYEKMQ in the germline V gene (reference sequence). The CDR3 contains 16 residues. The CDR3 sequence: CASSPLPGGAWYEQYF. For the CDR3, the DNA is TGTGCCAGCAGCCCCTTACCTGGGGGCGCTTGGTACGAGCAGTACTTC.

This clonotype was counted at least ten times. The V gene is TRBV28, the J gene TRBJ2-2; 11 bases match TRBD1. The CDR3 contains 15 residues. J gave up 5 bases and V 8 bases, and 7 bases lay outside the gene matches. CDR1 is MDHEN and CDR2 is SYDVKM in the germline V gene. CDR3: CASGDRGLYTGELFF. CDR3 sequence (DNA): TGTGCCAGCGGGGACAGGGGGTTGTATACCGGGGAGCTGTTTTTT.

This clonotype was recorded many times. The V gene is TRBV20-1, the J gene TRBJ2-7; TRBD1 agrees at 7 bases. Per the germline V gene, CDR1 is DFQATT and CDR2 is SNEGSKA (reference sequence). There are 12 residues in the CDR3. After removal of 6 bases from V and 1 base from J, the junction contained 3 bases not matched to a gene. The CDR3 region has the DNA TGCAGTGCAGGGACAGTATCCTACGAGCAGTACTTC. As protein: CSAGTVSYEQYF.

Details on this clonotype: A read error may be the cause here, since a much bigger clone is one base away. The rearrangement joins TRBV4-1 to TRBJ1-1; D gene uncertain. Germline lookup yields CDR1 MGHRA and CDR2 YSYEKL. CDR3 length: 15 residues. CDR3 coding DNA: TGCGCCAGCGGCCAAGTGGGAGGGCTGGGCACTGAAGCTTTCTTT. This codes for CASGQVGGLGTEAFF.

This clonotype was seen a handful of times. The chain couples TRBV15 to TRBJ2-3; TRBD1 matches 9 bases. The CDR3 length is 15 residues. The J segment lost 4 bases and the V segment lost 5 bases, leaving 7 bases of the junction unmatched. Per germline, CDR1 LNHNV and CDR2 YYDKDF (reference sequence). DNA for the CDR3: TGTGCCACCAGCGGAGTTACAGGGGGCGCAGATACGCAGTATTTT. Amino acid sequence: CATSGVTGGADTQYF.

This clonotype occurred many times. CDR3 amino acids: CASSPRLAGYTDTQYF. CDR3 nucleotides: TGTGCCAGCAGTCCGAGACTAGCGGGGTACACAGATACGCAGTATTTT. The chain uses TRBV12-3 or TRBV12-4 and TRBJ2-3; 11 bases map to TRBD2. This CDR3 spans 16 amino acids. Trimming cost V 5 bases and J 2 bases; bases outside gene matches: 6.

This clonotype was counted a few times. The CDR3 here is CATSRGGLASSSYEQYF. The DNA for the CDR3 is TGTGCCACCAGCAGAGGAGGACTAGCGTCTAGCTCCTACGAGCAGTACTTC. This sequence joins TRBV15 and TRBJ2-7; 9 bases are shared with TRBD2. CDR1 is LNHNV and CDR2 is YYDKDF in the germline V gene (reference sequence). Germline trimming cut 1 base from V and 0 bases from J; bases unmatched to any gene: 7. CDR3 length: 17 residues.

This clonotype was seen ten or more times. This chain uses TRBV14 with TRBJ2-5, with D hard to call. The CDR3 is 12 residues long. The ends were cut back, 2 bases at V and 5 bases at J, with 6 bases in the middle. In germline, CDR1 is SGHDN, CDR2 FVKESK. The CDR3 nucleotides are TGTGCCAGCAGCCAAACATGGGAGACCCAGTACTTC. Amino acids: CASSQTWETQYF. Using reference TRBV14 and TRBJ2-5 for the parts outside the CDR3, the full variable domain is EAGVTQFPSHSVIEKGQTVTLRCDPISGHDNLYWYRRVMGKEIKFLLHFVKESKQDESGMPNNRFLAERTGGTYSTLKVQPAELEDSGVYFCASSQTWETQYFGPGTRLLVL.

This clonotype was recorded many times. The J gene is TRBJ2-1, the V gene TRBV20-1; D tentatively fits TRBD1 or TRBD2 (5 bases each). The V gene lost 7 bases and the J gene lost 0 bases, with 13 bases spanning the gap. This CDR3 is built from 14 residues. Germline V gene lookup returns CDR1 DFQATT and CDR2 SNEGSKA (reference sequence). CDR3 nucleotides: TGCAGTGGTGGGGACGTGAGCTCCTACAATGAGCAGTTCTTC. Translated: CSGGDVSSYNEQFF.

In its sample, this clonotype was seen a few times. This rearrangement joins TRBV15 to TRBJ1-5, with D unclear. CDR3 length: 15 residues. Trimming left V 0 bases short and J 4 bases short, with 10 bases between. CDR1 and CDR2 from the germline V gene are LNHNV and YYDKDF (reference sequence). The CDR3 DNA sequence: TGTGCCACCAGCAGAGATTTTCGTGATAATCAGCCCCAGCATTTT. It translates to CATSRDFRDNQPQHF.

This clonotype was detected many times. The chain combines TRBV7-8 with TRBJ2-1; D possibly corresponds to TRBD2 (6 bases). The CDR3 runs 15 residues. V gave up 6 bases and J gave up 8 bases, with 20 bases separating them. In germline, CDR1 is SGHVS, CDR2 FQNEAQ. CDR3 in amino acids: CASSSEGRAFYEQFF. The CDR3 region has the DNA TGTGCCAGCAGTTCGGAGGGCCGAGCTTTTTATGAGCAGTTCTTC.

This clonotype appeared a few times. V and J are TRBV11-1 and TRBJ2-6; D is unclear. V dropped 4 bases and J dropped 0 bases, with 7 bases sitting between them. The CDR3 is made up of 15 amino acids. From germline, CDR1 is SGHAT and CDR2 FQDESV (reference sequence). The CDR3 loop reads CASSSWGSGANVLTF. CDR3 DNA: TGTGCCAGCAGCTCGTGGGGCTCTGGGGCCAACGTCCTGACTTTC.

There are a few counts of this clonotype. The rearrangement links TRBV10-3 to TRBJ1-1; tentative D call: TRBD1 (6 bases). The CDR3 is 14 amino acids. CDR1 and CDR2 (germline): ENHRY, SYGVKD. V lost 0 bases and J lost 4, with 9 bases in between. The CDR3 reads CAISESRGITEAFF. The CDR3 region has the DNA TGTGCCATCAGTGAGTCGAGGGGGATCACTGAAGCTTTCTTT.

Comment on this clonotype: This may arise from a read error, as a much more abundant clone is one base away. V and J are TRBV28 and TRBJ2-2; 11 nucleotides match TRBD1. Germline CDR1 is MDHEN and CDR2 is SYDVKM. The CDR3 extends over 13 amino acids. The chain's CDR3 is CASSKTGTGGLFF. The CDR3 DNA follows: TGTGCCAGCTCCAAAACCGGGACAGGGGGGCTGTTTTTT.

The genes are TRBV5-1 and TRBJ1-1; weak D call: TRBD1 (6 bases). CDR1 SGHRS and CDR2 YFSETQ come from the germline V gene. Trimming shortened V by 4 bases and J by 1 base, and 20 bases separated the two germline ends. This CDR3 has 17 amino acids. The CDR3 DNA reads TGCGCCAGCAGCCTCCCGGGACACGGAACGTCGAACACTGAAGCTTTCTTT. Its translation: CASSLPGHGTSNTEAFF.

As regards this clonotype: A read error may be the cause here, since a much bigger clone is one base away. The V gene is TRBV20-1, the J gene TRBJ1-2, with a weak D call TRBD1 (6 bases). The CDR3 loop spans 13 amino acids. Germline CDR1 DFQATT, CDR2 SNEGSKA (reference sequence). Trimming left V 0 bases short and J 12 bases short, with 17 bases between. The CDR3 reads CSARDGGTFRDTF. CDR3 nucleotide sequence: TGCAGTGCTAGAGATGGGGGCACTTTTAGGGACACCTTC.

V usage is TRBV28 and J usage is TRBJ2-5; 12 bases are a match to TRBD1. Per germline, CDR1 MDHEN and CDR2 SYDVKM. The ends lost 4 bases at V and 5 bases at J; junction bases unmatched: 8. The CDR3 runs 16 residues. The CDR3 region is CASSSPGQGAWETQYF. The CDR3 DNA follows: TGTGCCAGCAGTTCCCCGGGACAGGGGGCCTGGGAGACCCAGTACTTC.

This clonotype was seen ten or more times. The gene calls are TRBV5-1 and TRBJ1-4; D uncertain. The CDR3 extends over 14 amino acids. The V end was cut by 0 bases, the J end by 0 bases, with 3 bases between. Germline CDR1 reads SGHRS; CDR2 reads YFSETQ. The CDR3 protein is CASSLGATNEKLFF. The CDR3 DNA sequence: TGCGCCAGCAGCTTGGGGGCAACTAATGAAAAACTGTTTTTT.

This chain connects TRBV20-1 to TRBJ2-1; D is uncertain. V shed 3 bases and J shed 8 bases, with 14 bases lying between them. There are 13 residues in the CDR3. Germline V gene lookup returns CDR1 DFQATT and CDR2 SNEGSKA (reference sequence). CDR3 DNA: TGCAGTGCTAGCAGTGAGAAGCTCGATGAGCAGTTCTTC. Residues: CSASSEKLDEQFF.